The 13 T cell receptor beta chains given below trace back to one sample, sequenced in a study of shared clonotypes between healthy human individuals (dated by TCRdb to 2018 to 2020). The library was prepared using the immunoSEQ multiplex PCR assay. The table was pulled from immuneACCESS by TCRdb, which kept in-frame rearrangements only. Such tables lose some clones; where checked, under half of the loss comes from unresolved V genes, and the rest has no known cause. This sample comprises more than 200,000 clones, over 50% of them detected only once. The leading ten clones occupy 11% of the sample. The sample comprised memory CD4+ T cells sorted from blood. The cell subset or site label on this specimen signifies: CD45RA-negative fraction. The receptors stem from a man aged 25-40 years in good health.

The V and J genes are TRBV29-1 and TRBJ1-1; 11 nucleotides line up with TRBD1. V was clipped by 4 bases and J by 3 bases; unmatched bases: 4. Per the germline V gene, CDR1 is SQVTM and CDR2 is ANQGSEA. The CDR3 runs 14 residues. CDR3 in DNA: TGCAGCGTTGGAAGGGACAGGGGGGACACTGAAGCTTTCTTT. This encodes CSVGRDRGDTEAFF.

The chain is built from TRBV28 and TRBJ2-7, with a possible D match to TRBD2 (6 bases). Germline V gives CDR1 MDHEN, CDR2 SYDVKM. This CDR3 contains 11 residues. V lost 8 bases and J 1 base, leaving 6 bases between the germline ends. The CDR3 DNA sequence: TGTGCCAGCGGAGGGTCCTACGAGCAGTACTTC. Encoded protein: CASGGSYEQYF.

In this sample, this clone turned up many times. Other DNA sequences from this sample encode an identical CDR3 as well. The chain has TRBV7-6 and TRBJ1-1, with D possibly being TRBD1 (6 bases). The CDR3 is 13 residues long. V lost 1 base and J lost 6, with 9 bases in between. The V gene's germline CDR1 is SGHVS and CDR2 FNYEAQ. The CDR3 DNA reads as TGTGCCAGCAGCTTAGGGACAGAACCTGAAGCTTTCTTT. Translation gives CASSLGTEPEAFF.

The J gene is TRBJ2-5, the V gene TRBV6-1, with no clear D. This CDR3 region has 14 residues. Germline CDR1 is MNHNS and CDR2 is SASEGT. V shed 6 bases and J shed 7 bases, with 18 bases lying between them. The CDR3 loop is CASSSRAQTGTQYF. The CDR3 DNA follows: TGTGCCAGCAGCTCCCGGGCCCAGACGGGGACCCAGTACTTC.

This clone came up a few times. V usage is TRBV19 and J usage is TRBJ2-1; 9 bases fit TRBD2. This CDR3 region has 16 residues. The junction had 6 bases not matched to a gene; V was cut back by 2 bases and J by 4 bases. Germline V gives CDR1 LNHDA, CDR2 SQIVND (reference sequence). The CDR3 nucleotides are TGTGCCAGTAGTATAACCGCGGGAGGGTTATACAATGAGCAGTTCTTC. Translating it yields CASSITAGGLYNEQFF.

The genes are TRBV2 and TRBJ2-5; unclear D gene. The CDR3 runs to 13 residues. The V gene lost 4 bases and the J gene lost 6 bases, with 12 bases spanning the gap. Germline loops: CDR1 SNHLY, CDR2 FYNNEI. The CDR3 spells CASSGQNVQTQYF. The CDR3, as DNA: TGTGCCAGCAGTGGACAAAACGTCCAGACCCAGTACTTC.

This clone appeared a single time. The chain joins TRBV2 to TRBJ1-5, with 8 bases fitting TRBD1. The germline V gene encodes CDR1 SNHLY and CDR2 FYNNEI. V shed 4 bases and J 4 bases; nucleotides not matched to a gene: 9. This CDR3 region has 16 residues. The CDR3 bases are TGTGCCAGCAGTGTCGAGACAGGGGCCCCTAATCAGCCCCAGCATTTT. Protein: CASSVETGAPNQPQHF.

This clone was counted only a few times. The CDR3 loop reads CASSYWGGELFF. The CDR3 coding sequence is TGTGCCAGCAGTTACTGGGGCGGGGAGCTGTTTTTT. The genes are TRBV6-6 and TRBJ2-2; D unresolved. The germline CDR1 and CDR2 sequences are MNHNY and SVGAGI (reference sequence). The CDR3 loop spans 12 amino acids. V lost 1 base to trimming and J lost 7 bases, with 4 bases between them.

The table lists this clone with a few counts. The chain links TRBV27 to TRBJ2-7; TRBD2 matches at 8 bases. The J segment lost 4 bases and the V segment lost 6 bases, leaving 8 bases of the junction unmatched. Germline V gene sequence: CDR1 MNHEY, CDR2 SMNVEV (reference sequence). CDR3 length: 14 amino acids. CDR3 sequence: CASSPRGRRYEQYF. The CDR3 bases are TGTGCCAGCAGCCCTCGCGGGAGGAGGTACGAGCAGTACTTC.

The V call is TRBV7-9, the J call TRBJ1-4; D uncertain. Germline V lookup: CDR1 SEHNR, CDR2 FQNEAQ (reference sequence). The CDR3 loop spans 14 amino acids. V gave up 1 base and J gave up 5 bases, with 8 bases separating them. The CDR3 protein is CASSLDRLNEKLFF. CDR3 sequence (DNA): TGTGCCAGCAGCTTAGACCGACTAAATGAAAAACTGTTTTTT.

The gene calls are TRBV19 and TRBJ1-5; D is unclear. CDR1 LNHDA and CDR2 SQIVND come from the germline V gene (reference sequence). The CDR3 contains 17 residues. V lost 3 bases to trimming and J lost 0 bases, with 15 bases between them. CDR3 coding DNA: TGTGCCAGTAGTATTTCCCGGACGGAATATAGCAATCAGCCCCAGCATTTT. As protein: CASSISRTEYSNQPQHF.

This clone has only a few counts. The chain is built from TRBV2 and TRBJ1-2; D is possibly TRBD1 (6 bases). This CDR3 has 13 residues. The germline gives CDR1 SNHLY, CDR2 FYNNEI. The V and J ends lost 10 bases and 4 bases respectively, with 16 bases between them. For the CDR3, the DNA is TGTGCCACCTCCCCAGGGGAAGGCTATGGCTACACCTTC. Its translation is CATSPGEGYGYTF. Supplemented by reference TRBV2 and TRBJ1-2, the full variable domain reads EPEVTQTPSHQVTQMGQEVILRCVPISNHLYFYWYRQILGQKVEFLVSFYNNEISEKSEIFDDQFSVERPDGSNFTLKIRSTKLEDSAMYFCATSPGEGYGYTFGSGTRLTVV.

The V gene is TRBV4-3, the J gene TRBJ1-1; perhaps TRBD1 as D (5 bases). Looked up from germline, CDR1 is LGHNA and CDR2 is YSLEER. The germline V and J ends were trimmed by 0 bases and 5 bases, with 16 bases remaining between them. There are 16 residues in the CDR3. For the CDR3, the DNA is TGCGCCAGCAGCCAAGATCGTGGGCAGGGTACGACTGAAGCTTTCTTT. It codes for CASSQDRGQGTTEAFF.